The following is a T cell receptor beta chain sequence with its context. Its cognate antigen is unknown. The sample holds other DNA sequences that translate to the same CDR3. With 60 Vbeta and 13 Jbeta primers, the PCR was carried out. Generated by immunoSEQ multiplex PCR, the TCRdb table keeps only in-frame clones and is missing some. The sample includes around 200,000 clones, around 77% of them seen just once. This specimen belongs to a study of cytomegalovirus exposure and HLA in healthy donors. Study-wide points: According to an earlier analysis, most TCR beta V segments yielded productive rearrangements about 90% or about 30% of the time. Follow-up analysis later connected one missense variant in DCLRE1C with trimming of TCR beta V- and J-genes. A later analysis linked around 15,000 TCR beta sequences to HLA alleles at 0.05 false discovery rate.

This CDR3 is 12 amino acids long. Germline CDR1 and CDR2: SNHLY and FYNNEI. V shed 2 bases and J shed 5 bases, with 6 bases lying between them. The J gene is TRBJ1-2, the V gene TRBV2; a possible D gene is TRBD1 (5 bases). Sequenced input: PBMCs. The clonotype originates from a woman aged 25 to 45 in good health and CMV-seropositive. The CDR3, as DNA: TGTGCCAGCAGTGAACGACAGTATGGCTACACCTTC. Encoded protein: CASSERQYGYTF.